These T cell receptor beta chains were read from a single sample in a study of blood T cell repertoires in COVID-19. Sequenced by immunoSEQ multiplex PCR; TCRdb stores in-frame clones only, minus some. Of more than 150,000 clones detected, approximately 80% appear once; the ten largest clones hold around 14%. The source material was PBMCs or T cells enriched from blood (not recorded which). The receptors originated from a man in his sixties who had been exposed to COVID-19. Both conserved end residues are part of each CDR3. Each record gives: J gene, V gene, D gene, CDR3 protein. A D gene is named only where the DNA matches it firmly.

TRBJ2-1	TRBV6-5	TRBD2	CASSYNPSGSLNEQFF
TRBJ2-5	TRBV11-2	TRBD2	CASSSTSGRARETQYF
TRBJ2-7	TRBV6-6	TRBD1	CASNEQGTYEQYF
TRBJ1-4	TRBV30	NA	CAWTLGGSDEKLFF
TRBJ1-1	TRBV19	NA	CASSGGWAEAFF
TRBJ2-1	TRBV7-6	TRBD2	CASSLAGLAGNEQFF
TRBJ2-3	TRBV5-1	TRBD1	CASSWDRELGRTDTQYF
TRBJ1-2	TRBV14	NA	CASSQVVGGLGYTF
TRBJ2-2	TRBV19	TRBD2	CASSLGLAGTGELFF
TRBJ1-2	TRBV5-4	NA	CASSLGGDGYTF
TRBJ2-2	TRBV7-7	TRBD1	CASSSTGGTNTGELFF
TRBJ1-1	TRBV19	NA	CASSIDSVTGIGHTEAFF